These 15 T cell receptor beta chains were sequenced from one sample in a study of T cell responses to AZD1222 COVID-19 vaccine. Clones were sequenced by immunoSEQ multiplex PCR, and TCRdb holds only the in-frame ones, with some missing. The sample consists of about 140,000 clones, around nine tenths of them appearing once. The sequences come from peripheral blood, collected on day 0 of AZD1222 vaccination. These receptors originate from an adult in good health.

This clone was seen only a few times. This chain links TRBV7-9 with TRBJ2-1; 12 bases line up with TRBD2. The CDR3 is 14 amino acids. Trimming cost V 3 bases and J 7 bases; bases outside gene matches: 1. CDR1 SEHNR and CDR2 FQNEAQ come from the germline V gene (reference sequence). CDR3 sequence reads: CASSFTSGRNEQFF. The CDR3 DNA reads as TGTGCCAGCAGCTTTACTAGCGGGAGGAATGAGCAGTTCTTC.

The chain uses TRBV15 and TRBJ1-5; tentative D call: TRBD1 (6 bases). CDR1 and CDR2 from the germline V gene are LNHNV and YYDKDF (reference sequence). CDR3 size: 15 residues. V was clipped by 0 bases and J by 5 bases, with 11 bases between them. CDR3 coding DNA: TGTGCCACCAGCAGAGATCGACAGGCGCATCAGCCCCAGCATTTT. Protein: CATSRDRQAHQPQHF.

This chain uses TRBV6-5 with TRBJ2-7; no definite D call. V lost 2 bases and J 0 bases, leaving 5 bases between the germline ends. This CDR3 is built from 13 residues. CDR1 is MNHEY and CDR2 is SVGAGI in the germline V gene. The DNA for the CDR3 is TGTGCCAGCAGTTACGGTACCTCCTACGAGCAGTACTTC. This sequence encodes CASSYGTSYEQYF.

The CDR3 DNA sequence: TGTGCCAGCAGCTTGGCGAACCAGGGGCCTCCGAATGACCAGTACTTC. This sequence encodes CASSLANQGPPNDQYF. This sequence joins TRBV11-3 and TRBJ2-5, with D maybe TRBD1 (6 bases). The CDR3 extends over 16 amino acids. Germline V gene sequence: CDR1 SGHNT, CDR2 YENEEA. Trimming removed 3 bases from V and 10 bases from J, with 24 bases in between.

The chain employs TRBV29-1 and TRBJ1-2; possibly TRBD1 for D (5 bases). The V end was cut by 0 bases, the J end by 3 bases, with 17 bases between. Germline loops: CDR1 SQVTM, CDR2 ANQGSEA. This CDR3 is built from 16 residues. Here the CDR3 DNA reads TGCAGCGTTGAAGATCCTTTGAGTGGGGGTGACTATGGCTACACCTTC. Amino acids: CSVEDPLSGGDYGYTF.

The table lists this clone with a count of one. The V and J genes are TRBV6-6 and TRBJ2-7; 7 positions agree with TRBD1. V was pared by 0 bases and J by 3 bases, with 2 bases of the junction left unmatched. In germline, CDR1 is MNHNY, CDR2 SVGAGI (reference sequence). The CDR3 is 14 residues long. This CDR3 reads CASSYSTGYYEQYF. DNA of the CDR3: TGTGCCAGCAGTTACTCGACAGGGTACTACGAGCAGTACTTC.

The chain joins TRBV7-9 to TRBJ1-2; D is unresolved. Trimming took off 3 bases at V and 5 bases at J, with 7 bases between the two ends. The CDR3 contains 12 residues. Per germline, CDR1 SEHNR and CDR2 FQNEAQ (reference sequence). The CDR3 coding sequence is TGTGCCAGCAGCTTTACCACGTATGGCTACACCTTC. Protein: CASSFTTYGYTF.

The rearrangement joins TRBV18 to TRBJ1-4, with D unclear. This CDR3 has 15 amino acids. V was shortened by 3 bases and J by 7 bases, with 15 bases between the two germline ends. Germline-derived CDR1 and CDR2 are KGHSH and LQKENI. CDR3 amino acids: CASSPRRTDGEKLFF. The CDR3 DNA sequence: TGTGCCAGCTCACCTCGGCGAACCGACGGTGAAAAACTGTTTTTT.

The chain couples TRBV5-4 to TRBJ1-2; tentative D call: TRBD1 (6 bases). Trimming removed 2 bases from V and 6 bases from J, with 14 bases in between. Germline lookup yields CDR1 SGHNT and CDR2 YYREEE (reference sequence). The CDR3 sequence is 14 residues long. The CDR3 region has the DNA TGTGCCAGCAGCTTAACGTACAGGGAGGATGGCTACACCTTC. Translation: CASSLTYREDGYTF.

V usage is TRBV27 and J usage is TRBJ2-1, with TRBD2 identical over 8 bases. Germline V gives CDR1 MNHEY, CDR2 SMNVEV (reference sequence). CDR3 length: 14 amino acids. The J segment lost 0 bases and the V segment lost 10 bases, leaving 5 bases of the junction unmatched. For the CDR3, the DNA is TGTGCCACAACTACTAGCGGCTCCTACAATGAGCAGTTCTTC. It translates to CATTTSGSYNEQFF.

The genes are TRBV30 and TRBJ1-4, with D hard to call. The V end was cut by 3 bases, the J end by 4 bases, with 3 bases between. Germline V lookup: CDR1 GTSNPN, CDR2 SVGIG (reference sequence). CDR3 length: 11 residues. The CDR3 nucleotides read TGTGCCTGGAGATTTAATGAAAAACTGTTTTTT. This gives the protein CAWRFNEKLFF.

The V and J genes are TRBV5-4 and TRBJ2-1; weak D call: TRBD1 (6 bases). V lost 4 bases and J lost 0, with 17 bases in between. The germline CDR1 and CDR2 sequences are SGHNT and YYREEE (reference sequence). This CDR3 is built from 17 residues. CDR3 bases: TGTGCCAGCAGCGAGAGAACCGGGACAATCTCCTACAATGAGCAGTTCTTC. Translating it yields CASSERTGTISYNEQFF.

Here the CDR3 reads CACTGTGRYEQYF. CDR3 in DNA: TGTGCCTGTACCGGGACAGGGCGCTACGAGCAGTACTTC. The chain combines TRBV30 with TRBJ2-7; TRBD1 matches 9 bases. CDR1 is GTSNPN, CDR2 SVGIG, per germline (reference sequence). The V gene end was trimmed by 6 bases and the J gene end by 3 bases; junction bases not matched to a gene: 6. This CDR3 contains 13 residues.

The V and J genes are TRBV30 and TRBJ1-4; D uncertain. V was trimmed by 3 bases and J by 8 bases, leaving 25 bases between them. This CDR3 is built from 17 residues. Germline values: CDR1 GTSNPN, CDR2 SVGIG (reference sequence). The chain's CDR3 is CAWSALRTDSGEEKLFF. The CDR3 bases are TGTGCCTGGAGCGCCCTGCGGACGGATTCTGGGGAGGAAAAACTGTTTTTT.

The CDR3 nucleotides read TGCAGCGCCGTCCCCGACACAACCGCGAAGACCCAGTACTTC. This gives the protein CSAVPDTTAKTQYF. V usage is TRBV29-1 and J usage is TRBJ2-5; D unclear. The V end lost 7 bases, the J end lost 6 bases, and 21 bases lay between the germline ends. The CDR3 is 14 residues long. Germline lookup yields CDR1 SQVTM and CDR2 ANQGSEA.